The entry below gives a single T cell receptor (beta chain) sequence along with its context. Its antigen is currently not known. Per-nucleotide qualities are absent, and no much larger clonotype sits a single base away. The immunoSEQ Assay, a bias-controlled multiplex PCR, was used to amplify TCRbeta CDR3 regions from genomic DNA. Regarding the original processing steps: Within the assay, amplification of reference gene primers was used to estimate how many nucleated cells each sample contained. To quantify the absolute abundance of each unique TCRbeta CDR3 rearrangement, sequence reads were collapsed and filtered. For each sample, productive Simpson clonality was calculated as the square root of Simpson's diversity index across productive rearrangements. In TCRdb, the immuneACCESS table is reduced to in-frame sequences with V and J assigned. These tables do not hold every clone; where another copy was compared, an unresolved V gene accounts for under half, and the others remain unexplained. V and J calls and clone size follow that table, whereas D and trimming were derived from the DNA. The sample has 310,000 or so clones on record, around 86% of them singletons. The ten top clones hold 1% of the sample.

V ends up 2 bases short and J 2 bases short, with an unmatched junction base count of 4. The CDR3 goes from the cysteine to the phenylalanine over 15 residues. The DNA shown is the 45-base CDR3, in frame from base 1. In the germline V gene, CDR1 corresponds to ENHRY and CDR2 to SYGVKD. This specimen belongs to a study of blood T cell repertoires in COVID-19 (dated by TCRdb to about 2020). Some background on the complete study: The collaborator samples originated in the United States, Italy and Spain and spanned the acute and convalescent phases of COVID-19. The prospective study material was composed of cDNA or gDNA derived from T cells, B-cell-depleted T cells, or PBMCs. Subjects who had been exposed to COVID-19, were actively infected with it, or had recovered from it provided the deeply sampled blood TCRbeta repertoires that made up the dataset. A freely available public database, intended as a resource for researchers studying the immune response to SARS-CoV-2, is where the repertoires were released. Samples came from the ongoing ImmuneRACE study (first 160 participants) plus 1,254 subjects from 6 global collaborators. Nearly every sample came with metadata listing a de-identified subject ID, COVID-19 status, age in years and sex. Where HLA class I and class II types were available, the types were taken from metadata supplied by the sample provider, not from assay-based typing.

The collaborating institutions used their own protocols to collect whole blood in K2EDTA tubes. For TCRbeta analysis, collaborators shipped samples in one of three forms: frozen whole blood, isolated PBMCs, or DNA extracted from either of those sample types. The research as a whole found: The amount of clinical and demographic metadata varied by source and participant and was provided uncurated.

Sequencing input: peripheral blood. The sequence derives from a man aged 50 to 60 with active or convalescent COVID-19. The chain uses TRBV10-3 and TRBJ2-5; the central 8 bases match TRBD2. The sequenced DNA is TGTGCCATCAGTGAGGTCGCGGGGGGACAAGAGACCCAGTACTTC. It translates as CAISEVAGGQETQYF.